A single sample gave rise to the 24 T cell receptor beta chains below, sequenced in a study of T cells of healthy individuals. A single record per CDR3 protein comes from TCRdb applying MiXCR to the 5' RACE reads. The table lists 35,000 to 45,000 distinct CDR3 sequences, 3.5% to 5.5% of them singletons, with over 8.5% in the top ten. The source is a human donor in good health.

This clonotype was recorded many times. The V gene is TRBV6-5, the J gene TRBJ2-3, with D perhaps given as TRBD1 or TRBD2 (6 bases each). The CDR3 length is 12 residues. The V and J ends lost 6 bases and 5 bases respectively, with 9 bases between them. The V gene's germline CDR1 is MNHEY and CDR2 SVGAGI. CDR3 in amino acids: CASRGGGDTQYF. CDR3 coding DNA: TGTGCCAGCAGAGGGGGAGGAGATACGCAGTATTTT.

This clonotype has a count of ten or more. The chain carries TRBV27 and TRBJ2-7; D is possibly TRBD1 (6 bases). This CDR3 is 14 amino acids long. Germline V CDR1 and CDR2: MNHEY, SMNVEV (reference sequence). The V end was cut by 3 bases, the J end by 2 bases, with 11 bases between. DNA for the CDR3: TGTGCCAGCAGTTTTCAGCGACAGGCCTACGAGCAGTACTTC. This sequence encodes CASSFQRQAYEQYF.

Of note for this clonotype: With a much larger clone just one base away, this may be a read error. The chain links TRBV9 to TRBJ1-6; D not resolved. Between the trimmed V and J ends, which lost 1 base and 6 bases, there was a span of 11 bases. CDR1 and CDR2 (germline): SGDLS, YYNGEE. The CDR3 runs to 15 residues. CDR3: CASSVSGYPNSPLHF. The CDR3 region has the DNA TGTGCCAGCAGCGTATCTGGGTACCCTAATTCACCCCTCCACTTT.

This clonotype appeared many times. This chain uses TRBV15 with TRBJ2-5, with unresolved D. In germline, CDR1 is LNHNV, CDR2 YYDKDF (reference sequence). Trimming left V 4 bases short and J 1 base short, with 10 bases between. The CDR3 runs to 14 residues. This chain's CDR3 is CATSTRRSQETQYF. The CDR3, as DNA: TGTGCCACCAGCACTAGACGATCCCAAGAGACCCAGTACTTC.

The chain is built from TRBV7-9 and TRBJ1-1; a weak D match, TRBD1 (5 bases). Trimming left V 5 bases short and J 7 bases short, with 23 bases between. Germline-derived CDR1 and CDR2 are SEHNR and FQNEAQ (reference sequence). This CDR3 spans 16 amino acids. The DNA for the CDR3 is TGTGCCAGCAGCACCCGACAGAGCCCCGTTTCAGTTGAAGCTTTCTTT. Translated: CASSTRQSPVSVEAFF.

This clonotype was detected ten times or more. The chain combines TRBV9 with TRBJ1-1, with a tentative D call TRBD1 (5 bases). Trimming removed 0 bases at V and 2 bases at J, with 11 bases between. The CDR3 has 15 amino acids. The V gene's germline CDR1 is SGDLS and CDR2 YYNGEE. The CDR3 DNA sequence: TGTGCCAGCAGCGTAGGGGGGAGAGGAAACACTGAAGCTTTCTTT. The encoded protein is CASSVGGRGNTEAFF.

This clonotype was seen ten or more times. This sequence joins TRBV20-1 and TRBJ1-3, with D perhaps TRBD1 (6 bases). Trimming pared 3 bases from V and 1 base from J, leaving 10 bases between. Germline CDR1 is DFQATT and CDR2 is SNEGSKA (reference sequence). The CDR3 is made up of 14 amino acids. CDR3: CSASLGASGNTIYF. For the CDR3, the DNA is TGCAGTGCTAGTCTGGGGGCGTCTGGAAACACCATATATTTT.

The rearrangement uses TRBV19 and TRBJ1-2; D perhaps matches TRBD1 (5 bases). The CDR3 spans 12 residues. The V end was cut by 7 bases, the J end by 6 bases, with 12 bases between. Germline CDR1 LNHDA, CDR2 SQIVND (reference sequence). This CDR3 is CASTQGWNGYTF. CDR3 DNA: TGTGCCAGTACTCAGGGTTGGAATGGCTACACCTTC.

This clonotype came up many times. V usage is TRBV6-6 and J usage is TRBJ2-7; D ambiguous. V shed 0 bases and J shed 1 base, with 7 bases lying between them. CDR1 and CDR2 from the germline V gene are MNHNY and SVGAGI (reference sequence). CDR3 length equals 14 residues. CDR3 DNA sequence: TGTGCCAGCAGTTACTCGGACGATTCCTACGAGCAGTACTTC. This gives the protein CASSYSDDSYEQYF.

This clonotype was seen only a few times. V is TRBV29-1 and J is TRBJ2-1; TRBD2 matches 10 bases. Germline lookup yields CDR1 SQVTM and CDR2 ANQGSEA. V was clipped by 3 bases and J by 3 bases; unmatched bases: 14. The CDR3 totals 18 residues. The DNA of the CDR3 is TGCAGCGTTGATAACGCGGGTTGGACTAGCGGATTCTACAATGAGCAGTTCTTC. It is translated as CSVDNAGWTSGFYNEQFF.

This clonotype was detected a few times. The chain carries TRBV18 and TRBJ1-5; 9 nucleotides match TRBD1. The CDR3 sequence is 14 residues long. Losses at the gene ends were 3 bases for V and 5 bases for J; bases not matched to a gene: 2. Germline CDR1 and CDR2: KGHSH and LQKENI. CDR3 in DNA: TGTGCCAGCTCACCGGGACAGGGTTATCAGCCCCAGCATTTT. Translating it yields CASSPGQGYQPQHF.

This chain uses TRBV27 with TRBJ2-7; TRBD2 is a possible D gene (6 bases). CDR1 is MNHEY, CDR2 SMNVEV, per germline (reference sequence). The CDR3 runs to 14 residues. V lost 8 bases, J lost 6 bases, and 20 bases lay in between. For the CDR3, the DNA is TGTGCCAGCCCCCACGGAGGGGACGCGCCCGAGCAGTACTTC. Protein product: CASPHGGDAPEQYF.

This clonotype was found many times. This chain links TRBV5-5 with TRBJ1-1, with 7 bases aligning to TRBD1. The CDR3 is made up of 15 amino acids. Germline CDR1 reads SGHKS; CDR2 reads YYEKEE (reference sequence). V trimming: 7 bases; J trimming: 6 bases; junction bases outside the gene matches: 15. The chain's CDR3 is CASSSTAGGLAEAFF. The CDR3 DNA sequence: TGTGCCAGCTCCAGCACGGCAGGGGGTCTTGCTGAAGCTTTCTTT. Based on the CDR3 plus reference TRBV5-5 and TRBJ1-1, the full variable domain is DAGVTQSPTHLIKTRGQQVTLRCSPISGHKSVSWYQQVLGQGPQFIFQYYEKEERGRGNFPDRFSARQFPNYSSELNVNALLLGDSALYLCASSSTAGGLAEAFFGQGTRLTVV.

This clonotype was recorded a few times. The V call is TRBV5-4, the J call TRBJ1-5, with D possibly matching TRBD1 (5 bases). V lost 4 bases, J lost 5 bases, and 10 bases lay in between. This CDR3 region has 13 residues. Per germline, CDR1 SGHNT and CDR2 YYREEE (reference sequence). The CDR3 nucleotides are TGTGCCAGCAGCGATTCGGGGGATCAGCCCCAGCATTTT. Amino acids: CASSDSGDQPQHF.

This clonotype showed up many times. The chain joins TRBV20-1 to TRBJ2-7; TRBD2 might be the D (7 bases). The CDR3 sequence is 12 residues long. The V end lost 1 base, the J end lost 5 bases, and 9 bases lay between the germline ends. Germline CDR1 reads DFQATT; CDR2 reads SNEGSKA (reference sequence). CDR3 region: CSARGGGHEQYF. CDR3 in DNA: TGCAGTGCTAGAGGCGGGGGCCACGAGCAGTACTTC.

This clonotype was detected many times. The V gene is TRBV6-6, the J gene TRBJ2-1; TRBD2 is a possible D gene (6 bases). This CDR3 is built from 15 residues. Trimming shortened V by 5 bases and J by 10 bases, and 21 bases separated the two germline ends. Germline CDR1 reads MNHNY; CDR2 reads SVGAGI (reference sequence). CDR3 region: CASSLGSGRSSEQFF. CDR3 DNA: TGTGCCAGCAGTCTAGGTAGCGGCCGGTCTTCGGAGCAGTTCTTC.

In this sample, this clonotype turned up a few times. The V gene is TRBV6-1, the J gene TRBJ2-1; TRBD2 might be the D (6 bases). The CDR3 covers 14 residues. Germline V CDR1 and CDR2: MNHNS, SASEGT. Trimming pared 2 bases from V and 9 bases from J, leaving 14 bases between. The CDR3 coding sequence is TGTGCCAGCAGTGAATGGGGGAGGCAGGTTGAGCAGTTCTTC. Amino acid sequence: CASSEWGRQVEQFF.

In this sample, this clonotype turned up many times. V and J are TRBV5-5 and TRBJ1-1; D ambiguous. Trimming stripped 1 base from V and 0 bases from J, with 7 bases between. CDR3 length: 14 residues. Germline CDR1 and CDR2: SGHKS and YYEKEE (reference sequence). The CDR3 sequence: CASSLRAVNTEAFF. The CDR3 nucleotides read TGTGCCAGCAGCTTGAGGGCGGTGAACACTGAAGCTTTCTTT. Together with reference TRBV5-5 and TRBJ1-1, the CDR3 gives the full variable domain: DAGVTQSPTHLIKTRGQQVTLRCSPISGHKSVSWYQQVLGQGPQFIFQYYEKEERGRGNFPDRFSARQFPNYSSELNVNALLLGDSALYLCASSLRAVNTEAFFGQGTRLTVV.

The chain carries TRBV19 and TRBJ2-3, with 10 bases lining up with TRBD2. Germline values: CDR1 LNHDA, CDR2 SQIVND (reference sequence). The CDR3 is 14 amino acids. The V segment lost 6 bases and the J segment 8 bases; nucleotides outside the gene matches: 8. CDR3: CASRPRLAGPTQYF. Here the CDR3 DNA reads TGTGCCAGTAGACCCAGACTAGCGGGTCCTACGCAGTATTTT. Full variable domain (outside the CDR3, taken from reference TRBV19 and TRBJ2-3): DGGITQSPKYLFRKEGQNVTLSCEQNLNHDAMYWYRQDPGQGLRLIYYSQIVNDFQKGDIAEGYSVSREKKESFPLTVTSAQKNPTAFYLCASRPRLAGPTQYFGPGTRLTVL.

Only a few counts were recorded for this clonotype. The rearrangement links TRBV6-6 to TRBJ1-4, with D perhaps TRBD1 (5 bases). Trimming removed 2 bases at V and 8 bases at J, with 24 bases between. Germline values: CDR1 MNHNY, CDR2 SVGAGI (reference sequence). The length of the CDR3 is 18 residues. In DNA, the CDR3 is TGTGCCAGCAGTTACCCCCAAGGGGTGAAGGAGAATAGGGAAAAACTGTTTTTT. It translates to CASSYPQGVKENREKLFF.

This clonotype appeared many times. The chain couples TRBV28 to TRBJ1-2, with 8 bases that match TRBD1. V lost 7 bases and J lost 8; bases outside the gene matches: 9. Germline CDR1 MDHEN, CDR2 SYDVKM. The length of the CDR3 is 13 residues. This CDR3 reads CASIETGVRGYTF. CDR3 in DNA: TGTGCCAGCATCGAGACAGGGGTGAGAGGCTACACCTTC.

There are many counts of this clonotype. The V and J genes are TRBV5-1 and TRBJ2-3; no reliable D call. V shed 4 bases and J shed 0 bases, with 15 bases lying between them. CDR1 is SGHRS, CDR2 YFSETQ, per germline. The length of the CDR3 is 16 residues. CDR3 region: CASSLGYSSSTDTQYF. CDR3 sequence (DNA): TGCGCCAGCAGCCTAGGCTACAGCTCTAGCACAGATACGCAGTATTTT. The variable domain in full, with the rest retrieved from reference TRBV5-1 and TRBJ2-3, is KAGVTQTPRYLIKTRGQQVTLSCSPISGHRSVSWYQQTPGQGLQFLFEYFSETQRNKGNFPGRFSGRQFSNSRSEMNVSTLELGDSALYLCASSLGYSSSTDTQYFGPGTRLTVL.

The chain combines TRBV6-6 with TRBJ2-3, with 8 bases aligning to TRBD2. This CDR3 has 16 amino acids. V gave up 7 bases and J gave up 0 bases; unmatched junction bases: 9. CDR1 and CDR2 (germline): MNHNY, SVGAGI (reference sequence). The CDR3 reads CASNPLAGRSTDTQYF. CDR3 nucleotide sequence: TGTGCCAGCAACCCCCTAGCGGGTAGGAGCACAGATACGCAGTATTTT.

The V call is TRBV12-3 or TRBV12-4, the J call TRBJ2-6, with TRBD1 identical over 8 bases. J gave up 2 bases and V 5 bases, and 5 bases lay outside the gene matches. The CDR3 is made up of 16 amino acids. The chain's CDR3 is CASSTSTGAGANVLTF. For the CDR3, the DNA is TGTGCCAGCAGTACATCGACAGGGGCTGGGGCCAACGTCCTGACTTTC.